Listed below are T cell receptor beta chains from one sample, sequenced in a study of cytomegalovirus exposure and HLA in healthy donors. The table came from immunoSEQ multiplex PCR; TCRdb's copy has only in-frame clones and leaves some out. The repertoire has about 150,000 clones, about 94% of them found once; the top ten carry over 1.5%. The material sequenced was PBMCs. The receptors come from a young man in good health and CMV-seropositive. Each CDR3 is given with its conserved first and last residue. A D gene is named only where the DNA matches it firmly. Some rows have no size entry. The others give once, few or many, or a class for an expanded clone.

j_call: TRBJ2-3
d_call: .
clone_size: .
v_call: TRBV5-1
cdr3_aa: CASSSGESTDTQYF
cdr3_nt: TGCGCCAGCAGCTCGGGGGAGAGCACAGATACGCAGTATTTT

j_call: TRBJ2-3
d_call: TRBD2
clone_size: .
v_call: TRBV7-2
cdr3_aa: CASRTSGLNTDTQYF
cdr3_nt: TGTGCCAGCAGGACTAGCGGGCTTAACACAGATACGCAGTATTTT

j_call: TRBJ1-5
d_call: TRBD1
clone_size: once
v_call: TRBV10-3
cdr3_aa: CAISDRGNQPQHF
cdr3_nt: TGTGCCATCAGCGACAGGGGGAATCAGCCCCAGCATTTT

j_call: TRBJ1-3
d_call: .
clone_size: .
v_call: TRBV30
cdr3_aa: CAWNVGGSGNTIYF
cdr3_nt: TGTGCCTGGAATGTAGGGGGCTCTGGAAACACCATATATTTT

j_call: TRBJ1-4
d_call: TRBD1
clone_size: .
v_call: TRBV6-6
cdr3_aa: CASSSQDRDEKLFF
cdr3_nt: TGTGCCAGCAGTTCCCAGGACAGGGACGAAAAACTGTTTTTT

j_call: TRBJ2-5
d_call: TRBD2
clone_size: .
v_call: TRBV18
cdr3_aa: CASSPEGGIETQYF
cdr3_nt: TGTGCCAGCTCACCAGAGGGAGGGATCGAGACCCAGTACTTC

j_call: TRBJ1-5
d_call: .
clone_size: .
v_call: TRBV28
cdr3_aa: CASSLHPPGNQPQHF
cdr3_nt: TGTGCCAGCAGTTTGCATCCACCGGGGAATCAGCCCCAGCATTTT

j_call: TRBJ2-3
d_call: TRBD2
clone_size: once
v_call: TRBV2
cdr3_aa: CASSIAGAKGTQYF
cdr3_nt: TGTGCCAGCAGCATAGCGGGTGCCAAAGGTACGCAGTATTTT

j_call: TRBJ2-1
d_call: .
clone_size: .
v_call: TRBV11-3
cdr3_aa: CASRVGDNEQFF
cdr3_nt: TGTGCCAGCAGGGTCGGGGACAATGAGCAGTTCTTC

j_call: TRBJ2-7
d_call: .
clone_size: .
v_call: TRBV28
cdr3_aa: CASSLARLGKIPYEQYF
cdr3_nt: TGTGCCAGCAGTTTGGCCCGGCTCGGGAAAATACCCTACGAGCAGTACTTC

j_call: TRBJ2-3
d_call: .
clone_size: .
v_call: TRBV4-1
cdr3_aa: CASSQEGPDTQYF
cdr3_nt: TGCGCCAGCAGCCAAGAGGGCCCGGATACGCAGTATTTT

j_call: TRBJ2-1
d_call: .
clone_size: once
v_call: TRBV7-2
cdr3_aa: CASSLRDTSYNEQFF
cdr3_nt: TGTGCCAGCAGCTTGAGGGACACCTCCTACAATGAGCAGTTCTTC

j_call: TRBJ1-3
d_call: .
clone_size: .
v_call: TRBV13
cdr3_aa: CASSGVGDSPGNTIYF
cdr3_nt: TGTGCCAGCAGCGGAGTAGGGGATTCACCTGGAAACACCATATATTTT